A selection of T cell receptor beta chains follows, all from one sample in a study of blood T cells in healthy people across ages. TCRdb re-called the 5' RACE reads through MiXCR, storing one row per CDR3 protein. The data show about 1.5 million distinct CDR3 sequences, approximately 39% seen once. Specimen: blood. These receptors originate from a woman aged 18 to 35 in good health. The conserved cysteine and the conserved F or W are not part of the CDR3 here.

J gene	V gene	CDR3 protein
TRBJ2-7	TRBV29-1	SVDSGRSYEQY
TRBJ2-5	TRBV9	ASSPQLGDETQY
TRBJ2-1	TRBV3-1	ASSQGPQGNEQF
TRBJ1-5	TRBV20-1	SAQQGNQPQH
TRBJ2-7	TRBV29-1	SVVGQGPYEQY
TRBJ2-1	TRBV4-3	ASSQVTGAYEQF
TRBJ1-2	TRBV6-1	ASSDRGGYGYT
TRBJ2-5	TRBV20-1	SANSGGASETQY
TRBJ1-1	TRBV2	ASSDEGVPRSEAF
TRBJ2-7	TRBV5-1	ASSLRTSGNNEQY
TRBJ2-6	TRBV7-9	ASSLRTGSGANVLT
TRBJ2-5	TRBV20-1	SAISGLLQETQY
TRBJ2-1	TRBV6-1	ASSAGQGAYEQF
TRBJ2-3	TRBV4-2	ASSQTLPVATDTQY
TRBJ1-5	TRBV15	ATSTWTVNSNQPQH
TRBJ1-5	TRBV25-1	ASSESLGWNQPQH
TRBJ2-1	TRBV29-1	SVGEGVNEQF
TRBJ1-2	TRBV7-2	ASSLAFQTPYGYT
TRBJ2-1	TRBV19	ASVSISSYNEQF
TRBJ1-1	TRBV9	ASSGTNPEAF
TRBJ2-1	TRBV7-8	ASSSNLGGPYNEQF
TRBJ2-3	TRBV27	ASSLRQGDQDTQY
TRBJ2-3	TRBV4-3	ASSQGLAASDTQY
TRBJ1-2	TRBV12-3/TRBV12-4	ASSTPDLHYGYT
TRBJ2-1	TRBV9	ASSVAASSYNEQF
TRBJ1-2	TRBV11-2	ASSLERGHYYGYT
TRBJ1-2	TRBV5-1	ASSGNLQGASGYT
TRBJ2-1	TRBV5-6	ASSLKGLGYEQF
TRBJ2-1	TRBV6-2/TRBV6-3	ASGSVPSGRRPEQF